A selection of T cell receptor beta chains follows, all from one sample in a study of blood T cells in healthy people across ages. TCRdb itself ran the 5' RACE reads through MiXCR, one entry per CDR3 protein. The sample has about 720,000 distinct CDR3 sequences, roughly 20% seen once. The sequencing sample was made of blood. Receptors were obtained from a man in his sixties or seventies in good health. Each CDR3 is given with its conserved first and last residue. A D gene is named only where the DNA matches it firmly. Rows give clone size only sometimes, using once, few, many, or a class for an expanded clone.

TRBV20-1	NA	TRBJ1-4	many	TGCAGTGCTCGCTCCAGCCTCCTTAATGAAAAACTGTTTTTT	CSARSSLLNEKLFF
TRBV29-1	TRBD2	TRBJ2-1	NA	TGCAGCGTTCGTCAGCGGGGGGGCCGTAATGAGCAGTTCTTC	CSVRQRGGRNEQFF
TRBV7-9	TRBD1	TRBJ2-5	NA	TGTGCCAGCAGCTTAGTATGGGACAGGGAAGAGACCCAGTACTTC	CASSLVWDREETQYF
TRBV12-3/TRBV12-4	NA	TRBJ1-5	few	TGTGCCAGCAGTGACCCGGGACATCCCCAGCATTTT	CASSDPGHPQHF
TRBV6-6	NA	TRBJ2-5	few	TGTGCCAGCAGTTACGGGGGTAAAGAGACCCAGTACTTC	CASSYGGKETQYF
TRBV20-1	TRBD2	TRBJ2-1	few	TGCAGTGCTAGAGCGGGAGGATTTTCCGATGAGCAGTTCTTC	CSARAGGFSDEQFF
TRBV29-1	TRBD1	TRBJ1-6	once	TGCAGCGTTACTGCTACAGGGGGCGACTCACCCCTCCACTTT	CSVTATGGDSPLHF
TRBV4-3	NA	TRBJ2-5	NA	TGCGCCAGCAGCCAAGCCCTCCCTGGCGGGTCTCAAGAGACCCAGTACTTC	CASSQALPGGSQETQYF
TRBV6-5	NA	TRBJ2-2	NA	TGTGCCAGCAGTTACTCTGCAGGGGCGAACACCGGGGAGCTGTTTTTT	CASSYSAGANTGELFF
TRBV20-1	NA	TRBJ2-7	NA	TGCAGTGCTAGGGGAAGCGACAGGCTCACCTACGAGCAGTACTTC	CSARGSDRLTYEQYF
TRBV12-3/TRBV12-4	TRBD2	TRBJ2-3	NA	TGTGCCAGCAGTCGCAGCGGGGGGAGCGCAGATACGCAGTATTTT	CASSRSGGSADTQYF
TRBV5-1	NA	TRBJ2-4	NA	TGCGCCAGCAGCTTGGTCTCAGAAAACATTCAGTACTTC	CASSLVSENIQYF
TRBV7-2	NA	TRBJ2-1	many	TGTGCCAGCAGCTCCAGACTAGTTAGGCAGTTCTTC	CASSSRLVRQFF
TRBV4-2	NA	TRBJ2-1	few	TGTGCCAGCAACCTGGACCTGAGGGGAGAGCAGTTCTTC	CASNLDLRGEQFF
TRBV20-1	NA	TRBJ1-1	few	TGCAGTGCTACTCCGAACACTGAAGCTTTCTTT	CSATPNTEAFF
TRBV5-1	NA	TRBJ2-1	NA	TGCGCCAGCAGCTCAGCTAGTACGGCCTACAATGAGCAGTTCTTC	CASSSASTAYNEQFF
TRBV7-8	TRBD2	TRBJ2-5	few	TGTGCCAGCAGCTGGATACTAGCGGGAGTAGAGACCCAGTACTTC	CASSWILAGVETQYF
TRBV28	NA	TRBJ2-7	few	TGTGCCTCCCAGGAAGGGGCTGCGAGAAACGAGCAGTACTTC	CASQEGAARNEQYF
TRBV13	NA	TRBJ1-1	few	TGTGCCAGCAGCTTAGGCAGACGGGGCACTGAAGCTTTCTTT	CASSLGRRGTEAFF
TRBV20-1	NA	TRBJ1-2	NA	TGCAGTGCTAGCGTCACAGCTAACTATGGCTACACCTTC	CSASVTANYGYTF
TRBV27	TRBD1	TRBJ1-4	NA	TGTGCCAGCAGTTCAGGGGGACTTAATGAAAAACTGTTTTTT	CASSSGGLNEKLFF
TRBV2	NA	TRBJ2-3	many	TGTGCCAGCAGTGAACGACACCTCACAGATACGCAGTATTTT	CASSERHLTDTQYF
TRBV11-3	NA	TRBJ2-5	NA	TGTGCCAGCAGCTTAGCACGGGCACTAGCCCAGTCTAAGGAGACCCAGTACTTC	CASSLARALAQSKETQYF
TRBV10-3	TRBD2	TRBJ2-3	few	TGTGCCATCAGTGAGTGGGCGGGGGAGTCCACAGATACGCAGTATTTT	CAISEWAGESTDTQYF
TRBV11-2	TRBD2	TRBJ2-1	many	TGTGCCAGCAGCCTTAGCGGGACCCCCTACAATGAGCAGTTCTTC	CASSLSGTPYNEQFF
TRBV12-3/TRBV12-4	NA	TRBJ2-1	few	TGTGCCAGCCGTCAGAGGGGAAATGAGCAGTTCTTC	CASRQRGNEQFF
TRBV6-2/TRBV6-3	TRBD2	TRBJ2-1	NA	TGTGCCAGCAGTACGGGACTAGCGGGAACTGAGCAGTTCTTC	CASSTGLAGTEQFF
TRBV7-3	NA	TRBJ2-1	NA	TGTGCCAGCAGCCAGCCAGGGATAGGGGCTGGAAATGAGCAGTTCTTC	CASSQPGIGAGNEQFF
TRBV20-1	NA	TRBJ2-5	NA	TGCAGTGCTGAGCCCGGGGGTAAAGAGACCCAGTACTTC	CSAEPGGKETQYF
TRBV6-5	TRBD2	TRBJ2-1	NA	TGTGCCAGCAGTTACGGGACTAGCGGAGTGCCCCAGTTCTTC	CASSYGTSGVPQFF
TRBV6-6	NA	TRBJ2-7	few	TGTGCCAGCAACCGCGGATCCTCCTACGAGCAGTACTTC	CASNRGSSYEQYF
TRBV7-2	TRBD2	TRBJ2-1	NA	TGTGCCAGCAGCTTAGCACTAGCGGGAAATCGGCTTGAGCAGTTCTTC	CASSLALAGNRLEQFF
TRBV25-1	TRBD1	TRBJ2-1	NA	TGTGCCAGCAGTGAATATGACAGGGTACGGTTCTTC	CASSEYDRVRFF
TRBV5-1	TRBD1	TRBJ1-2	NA	TGCGCCAGCAGCCCAGGACAGGGGGCTTTCTATGGCTACACCTTC	CASSPGQGAFYGYTF
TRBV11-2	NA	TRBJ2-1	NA	TGTGCCAGCAGCTTAGTGGCGTCTGGCAATGAGCAGTTCTTC	CASSLVASGNEQFF
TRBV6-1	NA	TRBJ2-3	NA	TGTGCCAGCAGTGAAAGTCCCAGGGTGGAAGATACGCAGTATTTT	CASSESPRVEDTQYF
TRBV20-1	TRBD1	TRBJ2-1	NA	TGCAGTGCTCTCCGACAGGGAAATCCCCAGTTCTTC	CSALRQGNPQFF
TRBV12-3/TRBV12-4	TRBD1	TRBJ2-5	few	TGTGCCAGCAGTTTATTCCCGACAGGGGGAGAGACCCAGTACTTC	CASSLFPTGGETQYF
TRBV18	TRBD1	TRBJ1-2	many	TGTGCCAGCAGCCCGGGACAGAACTATGGCTACACCTTC	CASSPGQNYGYTF
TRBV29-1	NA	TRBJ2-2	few	TGCAGCGTGACCCAGGTGGGGGCCTACACCGGGGAGCTGTTTTTT	CSVTQVGAYTGELFF
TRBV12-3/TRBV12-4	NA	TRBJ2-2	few	TGTGCCAGCACCCTCAGTGACACCGGGGAGCTGTTTTTT	CASTLSDTGELFF
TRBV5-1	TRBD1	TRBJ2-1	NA	TGCGCCAGCAGAAACAGGGGTTCCCCCAGGGAGCAGTTCTTC	CASRNRGSPREQFF
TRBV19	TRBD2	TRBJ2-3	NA	TGTGCCACCGGGTGGACTAGCGGGTTCACAGATACGCAGTATTTT	CATGWTSGFTDTQYF
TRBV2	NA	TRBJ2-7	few	TGTGCCAGCAGTCCAGAAGTCTCCTACGAGCAGTACTTC	CASSPEVSYEQYF
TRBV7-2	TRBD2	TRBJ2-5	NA	TGTGCCAGCAGCACCATAGGACTAGCGGGAGGGGAGACCCAGTACTTC	CASSTIGLAGGETQYF
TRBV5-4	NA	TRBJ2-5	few	TGTGCCAGCAGCTTGGTAGCCGAATCGCAGGAGACCCAGTACTTC	CASSLVAESQETQYF
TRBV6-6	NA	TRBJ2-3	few	TGTGCCAGCAGTCCTGGACACGCCACAGATACGCAGTATTTT	CASSPGHATDTQYF
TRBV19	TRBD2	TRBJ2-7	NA	TGTGCCAGTAGTGCCGGGACTAGCGGGGCCTACGAGCAGTACTTC	CASSAGTSGAYEQYF
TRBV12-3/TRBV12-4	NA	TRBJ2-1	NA	TGTGCCAGCAATCCCCGGGCAGGCCCCCCCTACAATGAGCAGTTCTTC	CASNPRAGPPYNEQFF
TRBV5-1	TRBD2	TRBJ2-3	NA	TGCGCCAGCAGCCTGACTAGCGGGAGCGTGGATACGCAGTATTTT	CASSLTSGSVDTQYF
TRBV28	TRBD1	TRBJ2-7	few	TGTGCCAGCAGTATCATGACAGGGGGCCTCGGCGAGCAGTACTTC	CASSIMTGGLGEQYF
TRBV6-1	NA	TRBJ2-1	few	TGTGCCATCAAAAGGAGGGAGGGGGGCAATGAGCAGTTCTTC	CAIKRREGGNEQFF
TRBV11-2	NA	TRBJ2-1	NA	TGTGCCAGCATCTTAAATAGGGACTTTTACAATGAGCAGTTCTTC	CASILNRDFYNEQFF
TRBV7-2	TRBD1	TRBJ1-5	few	TGTGCCAGCAGCCCAGATGGACAGGGGCGTCAGCCCCAGCATTTT	CASSPDGQGRQPQHF
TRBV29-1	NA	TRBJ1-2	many	TGCAGCGCCAACGAAGGGGATGCCTATGGCTACACCTTC	CSANEGDAYGYTF